This T cell receptor beta chain appears in the sequencing data of a study of technical replicates of blood from a handful of donors. The data were produced by immunoSEQ multiplex PCR, yet TCRdb's version contains in-frame clones alone and is incomplete. The table has 50,000 to 65,000 clones, 92% seen once; the top ten hold around 4%. Looked up from germline, CDR1 is SGHNT and CDR2 is YYREEE (reference sequence). J gave up 5 bases and V 2 bases, and 4 bases lay outside the gene matches. The length of the CDR3 is 14 residues. The specimen sequenced was PBMCs. J is TRBJ1-2 and V is TRBV5-4, with 9 bases aligning to TRBD1. The receptor's source is a human donor in good health. Some clones in this sample may be carry-over from other donors' samples. The CDR3 sequence is CASSLSGTGYGYTF. CDR3 DNA sequence: TGTGCCAGCAGCTTATCCGGGACAGGGTATGGCTACACCTTC.